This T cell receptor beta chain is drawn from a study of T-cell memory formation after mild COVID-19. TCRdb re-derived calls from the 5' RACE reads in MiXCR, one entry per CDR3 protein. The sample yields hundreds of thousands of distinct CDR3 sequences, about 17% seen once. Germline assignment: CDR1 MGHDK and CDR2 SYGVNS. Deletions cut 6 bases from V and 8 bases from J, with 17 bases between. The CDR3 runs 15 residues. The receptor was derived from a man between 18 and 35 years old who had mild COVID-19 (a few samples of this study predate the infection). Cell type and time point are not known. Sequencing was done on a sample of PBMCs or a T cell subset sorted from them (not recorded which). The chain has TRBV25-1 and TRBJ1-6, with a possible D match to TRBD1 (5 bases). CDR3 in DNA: TGTGCCAGCAGAGCGCCGGGACTTACGGATTCACCCCTCCACTTT. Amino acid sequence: CASRAPGLTDSPLHF.